This T cell receptor beta chain was identified during a study of shared T cell receptors in the human thymus. This clone occurred once. The CDR3 runs 17 residues. The junction had 17 bases not matched to a gene; V was cut back by 7 bases and J by 5 bases. Germline V gene lookup returns CDR1 MDHEN and CDR2 SYDVKM. TCRdb keeps only in-frame clones here, not all; method: immunoSEQ multiplex PCR. The table shows around 730,000 clones, with approximately 85% occurring only once. These data also formed part of another study, on human thymus T cells. Turning to that study: Thymic as well as blood repertoires seemed to favor certain V and J genes unevenly.

The clonotype was recovered from a girl under three years old with a congenital heart defect. The specimen was thymocytes. V usage is TRBV28 and J usage is TRBJ2-1, with 7 positions matching TRBD1. The CDR3 DNA is TGTGCCAGCACATATTACGTCCGGGACAGAGCTAACAATGAGCAGTTCTTC. It yields the protein CASTYYVRDRANNEQFF. The full variable domain, rest sourced from reference TRBV28 and TRBJ2-1, is DVKVTQSSRYLVKRTGEKVFLECVQDMDHENMFWYRQDPGLGLRLIYFSYDVKMKEKGDIPEGYSVSREKKERFSLILESASTNQTSMYLCASTYYVRDRANNEQFFGPGTRLTVL.